The 23 T cell receptor beta chains below were found in one sample sequenced in a study of siplizumab effects on memory and regulatory T cells. Sequencing used immunoSEQ multiplex PCR; TCRdb keeps in-frame clones, though not all of them. This table has about 100,000 clones, around 94% appearing once. Sequenced material: Tregs sorted from blood. The receptors were gathered from a human donor in good health.

The rearrangement links TRBV2 to TRBJ2-1; 9 bases are shared with TRBD2. There are 15 residues in the CDR3. CDR1 is SNHLY, CDR2 FYNNEI, per germline. The V and J ends lost 1 base and 5 bases, in that order; junction bases with no gene match: 3. In DNA, the CDR3 is TGTGCCAGCAGTGAAGTGCGGGAGGGAAACAATGAGCAGTTCTTC. It encodes CASSEVREGNNEQFF.

The chain is built from TRBV9 and TRBJ2-3, with 10 bases identical to TRBD2. This CDR3 is built from 17 residues. Germline V gene data show CDR1 as SGDLS and CDR2 as YYNGEE. V shed 4 bases, J shed 0 bases, and the junction held 8 bases outside the gene matches. This CDR3 is CASSPRLAGVSTDTQYF. In DNA form, the CDR3 reads TGTGCCAGCAGCCCCCGTCTAGCGGGAGTGAGCACAGATACGCAGTATTTT.

The chain employs TRBV5-1 and TRBJ2-7, with 8 nucleotides matching TRBD2. This CDR3 has 18 amino acids. V dropped 4 bases and J dropped 2; count of bases not matched to a gene: 17. Per the germline V gene, CDR1 is SGHRS and CDR2 is YFSETQ. The CDR3 sequence is CASSPGGSGILGAYEQYF. The CDR3 region has the DNA TGCGCCAGCAGCCCTGGGGGTAGCGGGATCCTGGGCGCCTACGAGCAGTACTTC.

The genes are TRBV9 and TRBJ1-1; 11 nucleotides agree with TRBD1. The CDR3 contains 15 residues. V lost 0 bases, J lost 4 bases, and 2 bases stayed unmatched. Germline V gene lookup returns CDR1 SGDLS and CDR2 YYNGEE. CDR3 coding DNA: TGTGCCAGCAGCGTAGTGGGACAGGGGGTCACTGAAGCTTTCTTT. It translates to CASSVVGQGVTEAFF.

The chain recombines TRBV30 with TRBJ2-6, with D uncertain. V lost 3 bases to trimming and J lost 0 bases, with 12 bases between them. The CDR3 is made up of 16 amino acids. CDR1 and CDR2 from the germline V gene are GTSNPN and SVGIG (reference sequence). The CDR3 spells CAWRPLFRSGANVLTF. Written as DNA, the CDR3 is TGTGCCTGGAGACCTTTATTTCGCTCTGGGGCCAACGTCCTGACTTTC.

In its sample, this clone was seen once. The chain joins TRBV28 to TRBJ2-2, with TRBD1 matching 8 bases. CDR3 length equals 16 residues. Germline CDR1 MDHEN, CDR2 SYDVKM. Losses at the gene ends were 4 bases for V and 4 bases for J; bases not matched to a gene: 8. CDR3 sequence reads: CASSWVGQGGTGELFF. The CDR3, as DNA: TGTGCCAGCAGTTGGGTCGGACAGGGCGGCACCGGGGAGCTGTTTTTT.

V usage is TRBV9 and J usage is TRBJ2-1; 10 nucleotides agree with TRBD2. The J segment lost 6 bases and the V segment lost 4 bases, leaving 10 bases of the junction unmatched. CDR3 size: 16 residues. Germline V gives CDR1 SGDLS, CDR2 YYNGEE. The chain's CDR3 is CASSFTPSGRSNEQFF. CDR3 DNA sequence: TGTGCCAGCAGCTTTACTCCTAGCGGGAGAAGCAATGAGCAGTTCTTC.

The chain recombines TRBV18 with TRBJ2-1; 8 positions agree with TRBD1. The CDR3 is 18 amino acids. The junction had 12 bases not matched to a gene; V was cut back by 0 bases and J by 5 bases. CDR1 is KGHSH, CDR2 LQKENI, per germline. This chain's CDR3 is CASSPPRVGGQGDNEQFF. CDR3 nucleotide sequence: TGTGCCAGCTCACCACCGAGGGTAGGCGGACAGGGAGACAATGAGCAGTTCTTC. Full variable domain (remainder filled in from reference TRBV18 and TRBJ2-1): NAGVMQNPRHLVRRRGQEARLRCSPMKGHSHVYWYRQLPEEGLKFMVYLQKENIIDESGMPKERFSAEFPKEGPSILRIQQVVRGDSAAYFCASSPPRVGGQGDNEQFFGPGTRLTVL.

The V call is TRBV30, the J call TRBJ2-7; 15 bases line up with TRBD2. This CDR3 region has 15 residues. With V trimmed by 4 bases and J by 4 bases, 5 bases remained unmatched. CDR1 and CDR2 from the germline V gene are GTSNPN and SVGIG (reference sequence). In DNA, the CDR3 is TGTGCCTGGACCCGAGGGACTAGCGGGGGGTACGAGCAGTACTTC. Its protein is CAWTRGTSGGYEQYF.

The chain couples TRBV6-6 to TRBJ1-5; D is unresolved. Deletions cut 6 bases from V and 5 bases from J, with 20 bases between. CDR1 MNHNY and CDR2 SVGAGI come from the germline V gene (reference sequence). The CDR3 consists of 16 residues. The CDR3 DNA reads as TGTGCCAGCAGCCTACCGGGCCCTACAAGGGATCAGCCCCAGCATTTT. Encoded protein: CASSLPGPTRDQPQHF.

The CDR3 DNA sequence: TGTGCCAGCAGTTACGGGACAGGGATGGCTGGCTACACCTTC. Its translation: CASSYGTGMAGYTF. The chain is built from TRBV28 and TRBJ1-2; 9 bases are a match to TRBD1. This CDR3 comprises 14 residues. Germline lookup yields CDR1 MDHEN and CDR2 SYDVKM. V lost 4 bases, J lost 7 bases, and 7 bases stayed unmatched.

The chain is built from TRBV12-1 and TRBJ2-1; the table's D gene call, TRBD2, was not cross checked with the DNA. TRBV12-1 counts as a pseudogene. The CDR3 consists of 15 residues. CDR3 sequence (DNA): TGTGCCAGCAGCTTTGTAGCGGGAGGGCTCAATGAGCAGTTCTTC. This encodes CASSFVAGGLNEQFF.

The chain uses TRBV30 and TRBJ1-3; D is uncertain. Germline V lookup: CDR1 GTSNPN, CDR2 SVGIG (reference sequence). Trimming shortened V by 3 bases and J by 0 bases, and 12 bases separated the two germline ends. CDR3 length: 15 amino acids. CDR3 bases: TGTGCCTGGAGCGATCAGGCTCGCTCTGGAAACACCATATATTTT. It translates to CAWSDQARSGNTIYF.

About this clone itself: Additional DNA sequences in this sample encode the identical CDR3. The chain recombines TRBV28 with TRBJ1-2; D not resolved. CDR3 length: 12 amino acids. Per the germline V gene, CDR1 is MDHEN and CDR2 is SYDVKM. Trimming removed 3 bases at V and 4 bases at J, with 6 bases between. CDR3 amino acids: CASSFQRYGYTF. CDR3 sequence (DNA): TGTGCCAGCAGTTTTCAACGCTATGGCTACACCTTC.

The CDR3 DNA reads as TGTGCCAGCAGCCGCATGGGGAGTGATCAGCCCCAGCATTTT. It codes for CASSRMGSDQPQHF. The rearrangement uses TRBV7-9 and TRBJ1-5; no firm D call. Per germline, CDR1 SEHNR and CDR2 FQNEAQ (reference sequence). The CDR3 extends over 14 amino acids. V was clipped by 5 bases and J by 5 bases, with 13 bases between them.

The chain links TRBV10-2 to TRBJ2-3; D gene uncertain. Germline CDR1 WSHSY, CDR2 SAAADI. The V gene lost 0 bases and the J gene lost 1 base, with 8 bases spanning the gap. The CDR3 runs to 15 residues. DNA of the CDR3: TGCGCCAGCAGTGAGTCGTTAGGTGGCACAGATACGCAGTATTTT. Translation: CASSESLGGTDTQYF.

J is TRBJ1-3 and V is TRBV2; D uncertain. Per the germline V gene, CDR1 is SNHLY and CDR2 is FYNNEI. The CDR3 totals 11 residues. Trimming removed 6 bases from V and 0 bases from J, with 0 bases in between. The CDR3 here is CASSSGNTIYF. In DNA, the CDR3 is TGTGCCAGCAGCTCTGGAAACACCATATATTTT.

The V gene is TRBV11-3, the J gene TRBJ2-1, with D perhaps matching TRBD2 (6 bases). Deletions cut 8 bases from V and 3 bases from J, with 20 bases between. Germline assignment: CDR1 SGHNT and CDR2 YENEEA. The CDR3 has 16 residues. The CDR3 spells CASSSRTSSYYNEQFF. The CDR3 bases are TGTGCCAGCTCTTCACGAACTAGCTCCTACTACAATGAGCAGTTCTTC.

The chain recombines TRBV28 with TRBJ1-6; TRBD1 might be the D (6 bases). CDR3 length equals 15 residues. Trimming removed 7 bases at V and 8 bases at J, with 18 bases between. The germline V gene encodes CDR1 MDHEN and CDR2 SYDVKM. The CDR3 DNA reads as TGTGCCAGCATCATGGTAGGGGGTACGCATTCACCCCTCCACTTT. Amino acids: CASIMVGGTHSPLHF.

This chain joins TRBV28 and TRBJ2-2; 7 bases line up with TRBD1. V gave up 8 bases and J gave up 2 bases; unmatched junction bases: 8. Per germline, CDR1 MDHEN and CDR2 SYDVKM. The CDR3 extends over 15 amino acids. Here the CDR3 reads CASRWGTANTGELFF. The DNA of the CDR3 is TGTGCCAGCCGGTGGGGGACAGCAAACACCGGGGAGCTGTTTTTT.

The chain carries TRBV5-6 and TRBJ1-1; 8 nucleotides match TRBD1. Germline V lookup: CDR1 SGHDT, CDR2 YYEEEE. This CDR3 has 16 amino acids. Trimming removed 1 base from V and 4 bases from J; junction bases left unmatched: 9. The CDR3 DNA reads as TGTGCCAGCAGCTTGCTACGGACAGGGAGGATCACTGAAGCTTTCTTT. Translated: CASSLLRTGRITEAFF.

V is TRBV7-9 and J is TRBJ2-1, with D uncertain. This CDR3 region has 13 residues. Germline values: CDR1 SEHNR, CDR2 FQNEAQ (reference sequence). Trimming removed 2 bases from V and 7 bases from J, with 9 bases in between. CDR3 loop: CASSLSMGNEQFF. CDR3 in DNA: TGTGCCAGCAGCTTAAGCATGGGGAATGAGCAGTTCTTC.

V is TRBV7-8 and J is TRBJ2-1; D possibly matches TRBD1 or TRBD2 (6 bases each). CDR3 size: 15 residues. Trimming took 3 bases from V and 8 from J, leaving 17 bases between them. Germline V gene sequence: CDR1 SGHVS, CDR2 FQNEAQ. In DNA form, the CDR3 reads TGTGCCAGCAGCTTTTGGCAGGGGAGGAACCATGAGCAGTTCTTC. Its protein is CASSFWQGRNHEQFF.